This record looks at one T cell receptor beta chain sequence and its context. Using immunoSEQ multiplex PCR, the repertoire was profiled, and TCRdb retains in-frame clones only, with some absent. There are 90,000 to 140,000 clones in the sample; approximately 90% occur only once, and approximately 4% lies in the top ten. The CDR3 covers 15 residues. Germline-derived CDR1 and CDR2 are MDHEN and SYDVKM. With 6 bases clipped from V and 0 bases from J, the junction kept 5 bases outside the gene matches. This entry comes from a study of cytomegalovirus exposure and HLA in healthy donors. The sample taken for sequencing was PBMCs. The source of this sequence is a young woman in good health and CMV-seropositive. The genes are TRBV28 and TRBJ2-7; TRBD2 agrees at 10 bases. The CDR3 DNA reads TGTGCCAGCAGGAGAGCGGGAGGGAGCTCCTACGAGCAGTACTTC. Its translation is CASRRAGGSSYEQYF.